This TCR beta chain was observed in a study of blood T cell repertoires in COVID-19. Turning to the study itself: Samples of COVID-19 (acute and convalescent) were obtained from the United States, Italy and Spain. T cells, B-cell-depleted T cells, or PBMCs provided the cDNA or gDNA that served as material.

The CDR3 loop spans 17 amino acids. Trimming cost V 4 bases and J 4 bases; bases outside gene matches: 12. CDR1 MDHEN and CDR2 SYDVKM come from the germline V gene. In the authors' methods: Amplified reference gene primers provided the basis for estimating nucleated cell counts. The protocol was immunoSEQ multiplex PCR, while the TCRdb copy is restricted to in-frame clones and leaves out a portion. V, J and clone size are taken as reported in that table, and D and trimming were inferred from the DNA itself. The sample yields some 100,000 clones, about 90% seen once. This chain links TRBV28 with TRBJ1-1, with 10 nucleotides matching TRBD1. The clonotype was recovered from a woman aged 70-85 years with acute or convalescent COVID-19. Sample: peripheral blood. This CDR3 is CASSSMGQGRMGTEAFF. DNA for the CDR3: TGTGCCAGCAGTTCGATGGGACAGGGGAGGATGGGCACTGAAGCTTTCTTT.